These 27 T cell receptor beta chains were all obtained from the same sample, sequenced in a study of PD-1 blockade in classical Hodgkin lymphoma. The repertoire was sequenced with immunoSEQ multiplex PCR; TCRdb's copy has only in-frame clones and lacks some. Of 50,000 or so clones in the sample, approximately 90% were seen once. Each patient experienced a relapse that followed autologous stem cell transplantation, and brentuximab vedotin exposure varied. Source: peripheral blood mononuclear cells (PBMCs), taken before the second cycle of nivolumab. The receptor source for this set is a human donor with classical Hodgkin lymphoma.

The rearrangement joins TRBV4-2 to TRBJ2-3; TRBD2 matches 12 bases. This CDR3 spans 18 amino acids. CDR1 LGHNA and CDR2 YNFKEQ come from the germline V gene. The V and J ends lost 0 bases and 3 bases, in that order; junction bases with no gene match: 7. The CDR3 region is CASSQDLAGGPETDTQYF. The CDR3 DNA reads as TGTGCCAGCAGCCAAGATCTAGCGGGAGGGCCGGAGACAGATACGCAGTATTTT.

The rearrangement joins TRBV6-1 to TRBJ2-1; TRBD1 matches 7 bases. Germline trimming cut 1 base from V and 2 bases from J; bases unmatched to any gene: 5. This CDR3 contains 16 residues. Germline CDR1 MNHNS, CDR2 SASEGT. This CDR3 is CASSEGETGPYNEQFF. DNA of the CDR3: TGTGCCAGCAGTGAAGGGGAGACAGGGCCCTACAATGAGCAGTTCTTC.

V gene TRBV19 combines with J gene TRBJ2-5; 8 nucleotides line up with TRBD2. CDR3 length: 14 amino acids. Germline loops: CDR1 LNHDA, CDR2 SQIVND (reference sequence). Losses at the gene ends were 8 bases for V and 3 bases for J; bases not matched to a gene: 8. The CDR3 DNA reads as TGTGCCAGTGGGACTAGAGGTGGAAAAGAGACCCAGTACTTC. It specifies CASGTRGGKETQYF.

The rearrangement joins TRBV6-5 to TRBJ2-7, with 9 bases that match TRBD1. The J segment lost 3 bases and the V segment lost 5 bases, leaving 8 bases of the junction unmatched. The CDR3 covers 15 residues. CDR1 and CDR2 (germline): MNHEY, SVGAGI. CDR3 sequence reads: CASSGPGTGNYEQYF. DNA for the CDR3: TGTGCCAGCAGTGGGCCCGGGACAGGGAACTACGAGCAGTACTTC.

The rearrangement links TRBV2 to TRBJ2-5, with D maybe TRBD1 (5 bases). In germline, CDR1 is SNHLY, CDR2 FYNNEI. Deletions cut 4 bases from V and 3 bases from J, with 9 bases between. The CDR3 length is 13 residues. In DNA form, the CDR3 reads TGTGCCAGCAGTGGGGGCCTCAAAGAGACCCAGTACTTC. Encoded protein: CASSGGLKETQYF.

The sample holds one count of this clone. V gene TRBV15 combines with J gene TRBJ1-3, with D tentatively TRBD1 (5 bases). The CDR3 extends over 18 amino acids. Trimming took 1 base from V and 0 from J, leaving 16 bases between them. Germline lookup yields CDR1 LNHNV and CDR2 YYDKDF (reference sequence). CDR3 region: CATSRAGPGMVSGNTIYF. CDR3 DNA: TGTGCCACCAGCAGAGCGGGACCTGGGATGGTCTCTGGAAACACCATATATTTT. The full variable domain, its missing parts supplied by reference TRBV15 and TRBJ1-3, is DAMVIQNPRYQVTQFGKPVTLSCSQTLNHNVMYWYQQKSSQAPKLLFHYYDKDFNNEADTPDNFQSRRPNTSFCFLDIRSPGLGDTAMYLCATSRAGPGMVSGNTIYFGEGSWLTVV.

The chain carries TRBV10-3 and TRBJ2-1; D call uncertain. The V end lost 10 bases, the J end lost 1 base, and 11 bases lay between the germline ends. Germline V gives CDR1 ENHRY, CDR2 SYGVKD. CDR3 length: 13 amino acids. CDR3 sequence (DNA): TGTGCCACCGGACCCGGGTCCTACAATGAGCAGTTCTTC. This encodes CATGPGSYNEQFF.

V gene TRBV4-2 combines with J gene TRBJ2-7; TRBD2 matches at 8 bases. Germline CDR1 and CDR2: LGHNA and YNFKEQ. CDR3 length: 15 amino acids. V was clipped by 0 bases and J by 3 bases; unmatched bases: 4. CDR3 protein: CASSQEREAFYEQYF. The CDR3 bases are TGTGCCAGCAGCCAAGAGCGGGAGGCTTTCTACGAGCAGTACTTC.

V gene TRBV19 combines with J gene TRBJ2-3; possibly TRBD1 or TRBD2 for D (6 bases each). The CDR3 totals 16 residues. V was pared by 6 bases and J by 2 bases, with 18 bases between. The germline gives CDR1 LNHDA, CDR2 SQIVND (reference sequence). The CDR3 nucleotides are TGTGCCAGTAGCCCGTCGGGGGCGCCGTCCACAGATACGCAGTATTTT. Amino acids: CASSPSGAPSTDTQYF.

This chain connects TRBV6-5 to TRBJ1-1, with 8 bases aligning to TRBD1. The CDR3 is 15 residues long. From germline, CDR1 is MNHEY and CDR2 SVGAGI. Trimming at V came to 7 bases and at J to 4 bases, leaving 11 bases not matched to a gene. CDR3 region: CASTRDRSKGTEAFF. The CDR3 bases are TGTGCCAGCACCAGGGACAGGTCTAAGGGCACTGAAGCTTTCTTT.

The chain uses TRBV6-1 and TRBJ1-1; maybe TRBD1 (5 bases). CDR1 MNHNS and CDR2 SASEGT come from the germline V gene. The V end lost 5 bases, the J end lost 8 bases, and 12 bases lay between the germline ends. The CDR3 is made up of 12 amino acids. The CDR3 spells CASSKGRLEAFF. CDR3 bases: TGTGCCAGCAGTAAGGGACGATTAGAAGCTTTCTTT.

This chain joins TRBV6-1 and TRBJ1-5; D unclear. CDR1 MNHNS and CDR2 SASEGT come from the germline V gene. The V end lost 1 base, the J end lost 4 bases, and 11 bases lay between the germline ends. The CDR3 consists of 15 residues. The CDR3 nucleotides read TGTGCCAGCAGTGAAGGGAAATCCTTTAATCAGCCCCAGCATTTT. Translation: CASSEGKSFNQPQHF.

The chain's CDR3 is CASSPGASGANVLTF. CDR3 in DNA: TGTGCCAGCAGCCCCGGGGCGTCTGGGGCCAACGTCCTGACTTTC. The rearrangement links TRBV11-2 to TRBJ2-6, with D perhaps TRBD1 or TRBD2 (5 bases each). V was clipped by 5 bases and J by 1 base, with 9 bases between them. This CDR3 region has 15 residues. Germline assignment: CDR1 SGHAT and CDR2 FQNNGV. Full variable domain (missing parts from reference TRBV11-2 and TRBJ2-6): EAGVAQSPRYKIIEKRQSVAFWCNPISGHATLYWYQQILGQGPKLLIQFQNNGVVDDSQLPKDRFSAERLKGVDSTLKIQPAKLEDSAVYLCASSPGASGANVLTFGAGSRLTVL.

CDR3 nucleotides: TGTGCCAGTGGAACAGGCGAGGGAAACACCATATATTTT. It encodes CASGTGEGNTIYF. The chain employs TRBV6-1 and TRBJ1-3, with D perhaps TRBD1 (5 bases). The CDR3 covers 13 residues. Between the trimmed V and J ends, which lost 9 bases and 4 bases, there was a span of 13 bases. Germline CDR1 and CDR2: MNHNS and SASEGT.

The chain has TRBV19 and TRBJ2-3; TRBD1 agrees at 7 bases. CDR3 length: 14 residues. The germline CDR1 and CDR2 sequences are LNHDA and SQIVND (reference sequence). With V trimmed by 7 bases and J by 2 bases, 6 bases remained unmatched. The CDR3 reads CASTLGTATDTQYF. The DNA of the CDR3 is TGTGCCAGTACCCTCGGGACAGCCACAGATACGCAGTATTTT.

The gene calls are TRBV13 and TRBJ2-7; 12 bases align to TRBD2. This CDR3 is built from 15 residues. Trimming removed 3 bases from V and 7 bases from J; junction bases left unmatched: 7. Germline loops: CDR1 PRHDT, CDR2 FYEKMQ (reference sequence). CDR3 region: CASSFAPSGRGEQYF. As DNA, the CDR3 is TGTGCCAGCAGCTTTGCTCCTAGCGGGAGGGGTGAGCAGTACTTC.

J is TRBJ1-2 and V is TRBV6-6; the D is unclear. Germline V gives CDR1 MNHNY, CDR2 SVGAGI (reference sequence). The CDR3 sequence is 13 residues long. V was shortened by 8 bases and J by 4 bases, with 14 bases between the two germline ends. The CDR3 DNA sequence: TGTGCCAGCCAGGAAGGCAGCCCCTATGGCTACACCTTC. Protein product: CASQEGSPYGYTF.

The V gene is TRBV9, the J gene TRBJ2-1; TRBD1 or TRBD2 may be the D gene (5 bases each). There are 15 residues in the CDR3. Germline loops: CDR1 SGDLS, CDR2 YYNGEE. V lost 4 bases to trimming and J lost 0 bases, with 11 bases between them. The CDR3 region is CASSPGPSSYNEQFF. DNA of the CDR3: TGTGCCAGCAGCCCGGGGCCTAGCTCCTACAATGAGCAGTTCTTC.

This clone was detected only once. This chain uses TRBV21-1 with TRBJ1-1; the table's D call, TRBD1, was not checked against the DNA. TRBV21-1 is tagged as a pseudogene. This CDR3 is built from 19 residues. CDR3 in amino acids: CASSTKGPRDRVWNTEAFF. CDR3 DNA: TGTGCCAGCAGCACAAAGGGCCCCAGGGACAGGGTCTGGAACACTGAAGCTTTCTTT.

This clone ranks as medium-sized. The genes are TRBV7-3 and TRBJ1-1; no reliable D call. The V gene lost 5 bases and the J gene lost 2 bases, with 0 bases spanning the gap. Germline V gene data show CDR1 as SGHTA and CDR2 as FQGTGA. The CDR3 totals 10 residues. The CDR3 sequence: CASSNTEAFF. Here the CDR3 DNA reads TGTGCCAGCAGCAACACTGAAGCTTTCTTT.

The chain links TRBV5-1 to TRBJ2-1; D gene uncertain. The V and J ends lost 2 bases and 6 bases respectively, with 12 bases between them. Germline V gives CDR1 SGHRS, CDR2 YFSETQ. The length of the CDR3 is 14 residues. The CDR3 nucleotides read TGCGCCAGCAGCTTCGGAGACACCCCCAATGAGCAGTTCTTC. Translation: CASSFGDTPNEQFF.

The rearrangement uses TRBV7-9 and TRBJ1-2; 7 bases match TRBD1. Germline V gene lookup returns CDR1 SEHNR and CDR2 FQNEAQ (reference sequence). The CDR3 spans 16 residues. Trimming at V came to 5 bases and at J to 0 bases, leaving 9 bases not matched to a gene. DNA of the CDR3: TGTGCCAGCAGCCGGGACAGTAAAGGAGCTAACTATGGCTACACCTTC. Protein sequence: CASSRDSKGANYGYTF.

The chain joins TRBV18 to TRBJ1-3; 7 positions agree with TRBD1. Losses at the gene ends were 6 bases for V and 2 bases for J; bases not matched to a gene: 16. The CDR3 has 18 residues. Germline V CDR1 and CDR2: KGHSH, LQKENI. The CDR3 region is CASSPKTPEDRAGNTIYF. CDR3 nucleotide sequence: TGTGCCAGCTCGCCCAAAACCCCCGAAGACAGGGCTGGAAACACCATATATTTT.

CDR3 nucleotide sequence: TGTGCCAGTAGTATCTCCGCGGGGCCGATCTCCTACGAGCAGTACTTC. Its translation is CASSISAGPISYEQYF. The V call is TRBV19, the J call TRBJ2-7; D is perhaps TRBD2 (6 bases). The germline V gene has CDR1 LNHDA and CDR2 SQIVND (reference sequence). V was pared by 3 bases and J by 0 bases, with 15 bases between. The CDR3 has 16 residues.

This chain uses TRBV6-5 with TRBJ2-3; D assignment may be TRBD1 or TRBD2 (6 bases each). Trimming cost V 0 bases and J 2 bases, with 9 bases left between them. CDR1 is MNHEY and CDR2 is SVGAGI in the germline V gene. This CDR3 has 15 residues. The CDR3 bases are TGTGCCAGCAGTTACTCGAGGGGGGACACAGATACGCAGTATTTT. This translates into CASSYSRGDTDTQYF.

The table lists this clone with a few counts. CDR3 in DNA: TGTGCCAGCAGTTCGGGACAGGGAGTTCGTGACTACACCTTC. Protein product: CASSSGQGVRDYTF. V is TRBV28 and J is TRBJ1-2; 9 positions match TRBD1. V was clipped by 4 bases and J by 10 bases; unmatched bases: 10. Germline assignment: CDR1 MDHEN and CDR2 SYDVKM. The CDR3 spans 14 residues.

The rearrangement links TRBV28 to TRBJ2-1; 9 bases map to TRBD2. V lost 3 bases, J lost 6 bases, and 12 bases stayed unmatched. From germline, CDR1 is MDHEN and CDR2 SYDVKM. The CDR3 spans 17 residues. For the CDR3, the DNA is TGTGCCAGCAGTTTCCTTTCTAGCGGGAATATCGCCAATGAGCAGTTCTTC. Translation gives CASSFLSSGNIANEQFF.